The 16 T cell receptor beta chains reported below all come from one sample, sequenced in a study of breast tumors, draining lymph nodes, adjacent tissues (dated by TCRdb to about 2016). The lymph node samples were taken from the axillary draining lymph nodes of breast cancer patients. The library came from multiplex PCR. The sequencing machine was an Illumina HiSeq 2000. TCRdb applied fastp at Q25 and MiXCR to the public reads, then kept only in-frame beta chains. When rows share a CDR3 protein, they turn into one entry using the most common DNA and genes. The sample profile shows 140,000 or so distinct CDR3 sequences; around a third of them were found once. About 2.3% of the sample is taken by the ten largest. The sample consisted of axillary lymph node tissue. Receptors were obtained from a female donor with breast cancer. Some clones in this sample may be carry-over from other donors' samples.

This clonotype was seen ten or more times. A read error may be the cause here, since a much bigger clone is one base away. The rearrangement joins TRBV24-1 to TRBJ1-5, with 7 bases that match TRBD1. Losses at the gene ends were 7 bases for V and 1 base for J; bases not matched to a gene: 3. The germline CDR1 and CDR2 sequences are KGHDR and SFDVKD. The CDR3 consists of 14 residues. In nucleotides, the CDR3 is TGTGCCACCAGCACAGGGGCAAGCAATCAGCCCCAGCATTTT. Translation gives CATSTGASNQPQHF.

In its sample, this clonotype was seen many times. J is TRBJ2-3 and V is TRBV4-2; TRBD1 is a possible D gene (6 bases). CDR1 is LGHNA, CDR2 YNFKEQ, per germline. Trimming pared 0 bases from V and 0 bases from J, leaving 16 bases between. This CDR3 has 18 amino acids. CDR3 sequence reads: CASSQDYAGVSSTDTQYF. CDR3 nucleotides: TGTGCCAGCAGCCAAGATTACGCAGGGGTCTCTAGCACAGATACGCAGTATTTT.

This clonotype was found many times. The rearrangement uses TRBV19 and TRBJ2-7, with a possible D match to TRBD2 (5 bases). The V and J ends lost 5 bases and 0 bases respectively, with 14 bases between them. The germline V gene has CDR1 LNHDA and CDR2 SQIVND (reference sequence). The CDR3 has 15 residues. The chain's CDR3 is CASSVDFQSSYEQYF. CDR3 bases: TGTGCCAGTAGTGTGGACTTCCAAAGCTCCTACGAGCAGTACTTC.

With regard to this clonotype: The conserved phenylalanine or tryptophan normally closing the CDR3 is absent here, so this likely arose from a read error. V gene TRBV7-2 combines with J gene TRBJ1-1; weak D call: TRBD1 (5 bases). The CDR3 has 14 residues. Per germline, CDR1 SGHTA and CDR2 FQGNSA. The V and J ends lost 4 bases and 5 bases respectively, with 14 bases between them. The CDR3 coding sequence is TGTGCCAGCAGCTGGCCGGGGCGGGGGACTGAAGCTTTCTCT. Protein: CASSWPGRGTEAFS.

In its sample, this clonotype was seen many times. J is TRBJ1-2 and V is TRBV7-2; tentative D call: TRBD1 (5 bases). Trimming pared 2 bases from V and 7 bases from J, leaving 26 bases between. The CDR3 loop spans 18 amino acids. Germline lookup yields CDR1 SGHTA and CDR2 FQGNSA. CDR3 sequence (DNA): TGTGCCAGCAGCTTAAGCCCACTTTTCGGGGGGATAGCGGGTGGCTACACCTTC. As protein: CASSLSPLFGGIAGGYTF.

This clonotype was seen ten or more times. The V gene is TRBV6-1, the J gene TRBJ1-4, with D perhaps TRBD1 (6 bases). Germline assignment: CDR1 MNHNS and CDR2 SASEGT. V was pared by 7 bases and J by 10 bases, with 19 bases between. This CDR3 contains 14 residues. CDR3 in amino acids: CASNENREVGKLFF. CDR3 in DNA: TGTGCCAGCAACGAGAACAGGGAGGTCGGAAAACTGTTTTTT.

In its sample, this clonotype was seen once. This chain joins TRBV5-8 and TRBJ2-7, with 9 nucleotides matching TRBD1. Germline CDR1 reads SGHTS; CDR2 reads YDEGEE. The CDR3 consists of 15 residues. The J segment lost 3 bases and the V segment lost 3 bases, leaving 7 bases of the junction unmatched. The CDR3 DNA follows: TGTGCCAGCAGCTCGGGACAGGGTAATGGCTACGAGCAGTACTTC. It yields the protein CASSSGQGNGYEQYF.

The rearrangement links TRBV20-1 to TRBJ1-5; 9 nucleotides line up with TRBD1. The V and J ends lost 3 bases and 11 bases, in that order; junction bases with no gene match: 8. The CDR3 runs 13 residues. CDR1 is DFQATT and CDR2 is SNEGSKA in the germline V gene (reference sequence). The CDR3 DNA is TGCAGTGCTAGTGGGGACAGGGCAGAGACCCAGCATTTT. Translating it yields CSASGDRAETQHF.

Ten or more counts support this clonotype. V gene TRBV2 combines with J gene TRBJ1-1, with 7 bases aligning to TRBD1. Per the germline V gene, CDR1 is SNHLY and CDR2 is FYNNEI. With V trimmed by 5 bases and J by 10 bases, 4 bases remained unmatched. The CDR3 has 11 residues. Here the CDR3 reads CASSPRQGAFF. In nucleotides, the CDR3 is TGTGCCAGCAGTCCGCGACAGGGAGCTTTCTTT.

This clonotype was counted at least ten times. V gene TRBV19 combines with J gene TRBJ1-2; TRBD1 matches 9 bases. CDR3 length: 15 amino acids. V gave up 4 bases and J gave up 5 bases; unmatched junction bases: 8. The germline V gene encodes CDR1 LNHDA and CDR2 SQIVND (reference sequence). This CDR3 is CASSTQEGTGYGYTF. In DNA form, the CDR3 reads TGTGCCAGTAGTACCCAGGAAGGGACAGGGTATGGCTACACCTTC.

This clonotype was seen a handful of times. CDR3 bases: TGTGCCAGCAGCCGGATAGGGAACACTGAAGCTTTCTTT. This encodes CASSRIGNTEAFF. The chain couples TRBV7-9 to TRBJ1-1; no firm D call. V lost 5 bases, J lost 1 base, and 8 bases lay in between. CDR1 is SEHNR, CDR2 FQNEAQ, per germline (reference sequence). The CDR3 spans 13 residues.

This clonotype was counted many times. This chain connects TRBV5-1 to TRBJ1-5; a weak D match, TRBD1 (5 bases). The CDR3 contains 16 residues. The germline CDR1 and CDR2 sequences are SGHRS and YFSETQ. V was cut by 4 bases and J by 3 bases, with 17 bases left in between. The CDR3 is CASSPGTALDNQPQHF. CDR3 coding DNA: TGCGCCAGCAGCCCGGGGACCGCCTTAGACAATCAGCCCCAGCATTTT.

At least ten counts were recorded for this clonotype. The chain is built from TRBV3-1 and TRBJ1-3, with D maybe TRBD1 (6 bases). The CDR3 covers 15 residues. V was shortened by 5 bases and J by 2 bases, with 13 bases between the two germline ends. The germline CDR1 and CDR2 sequences are LGHDT and YNNKEL (reference sequence). The CDR3 reads CASSRAGAPGNTIYF. As DNA, the CDR3 is TGTGCCAGCAGCAGAGCAGGGGCTCCTGGAAACACCATATATTTT.

This clonotype was observed at least ten times. The chain recombines TRBV7-6 with TRBJ1-4; 7 bases are shared with TRBD1. The trim removed 5 bases at V and 15 bases at J, leaving 12 bases unmatched. The CDR3 spans 13 residues. The germline V gene has CDR1 SGHVS and CDR2 FNYEAQ. The CDR3 spells CASSRYDRAKVFF. The CDR3 DNA is TGTGCCAGCAGCCGTTACGACAGGGCTAAGGTGTTTTTT.

J is TRBJ1-5 and V is TRBV7-8; D unclear. CDR3 length: 11 amino acids. From germline, CDR1 is SGHVS and CDR2 FQNEAQ. Trimming removed 4 bases from V and 10 bases from J, with 8 bases in between. The CDR3 spells CASSSGGPQHF. CDR3 nucleotide sequence: TGTGCCAGCAGCTCGGGTGGCCCCCAGCATTTT.

This clonotype was counted many times. V is TRBV27 and J is TRBJ2-5; D not certain. V gave up 0 bases and J gave up 5 bases, with 13 bases separating them. CDR3 length equals 15 residues. The germline gives CDR1 MNHEY, CDR2 SMNVEV (reference sequence). The CDR3 DNA sequence: TGTGCCAGCAGTTTATCGTTGGATTACATGGAGACCCAGTACTTC. This encodes CASSLSLDYMETQYF.